This T cell receptor (beta chain) was obtained from a study of breast tumors, draining lymph nodes, adjacent tissues. Study results and caveats: Compared with lymph nodes, tumors were less diverse; compared with nontumor tissue, more. Luminal-like breast cancer showed significantly greater tumor-nontumor repertoire similarity than basal-like breast cancer did. The data were judged consistent with most tumor T cells coming from lymph node and expanding in tumor.

The CDR3 has 15 residues. The V end lost 2 bases, the J end lost 3 bases, and 10 bases lay between the germline ends. Germline V lookup: CDR1 MNHNS, CDR2 SASEGT. Samples came from axillary lymph nodes draining the breast cancer. From the multiplex PCR reads, TCRdb called clonotypes with MiXCR, one entry per CDR3 protein. The sample carries 180,000 or so distinct CDR3 sequences, about 32% recorded once. Remarks on this clonotype: No antigen is known for it.

Sequencing was done on a sample of axillary lymph node tissue. The receptor was derived from a female donor with breast cancer. Some clones in this sample may be carry-over from other donors' samples. The chain is built from TRBV6-1 and TRBJ2-2; either TRBD1 or TRBD2 may fit D (5 bases each). The CDR3 is CASSERDGDTGELFF. CDR3 bases: TGTGCCAGCAGTGAACGGGACGGGGACACCGGGGAGCTGTTTTTT.